One sample yielded the 5 T cell receptor beta chains listed below, sequenced in a study of OX40 agonist ivuxolimab in advanced cancers. The assay was immunoSEQ multiplex PCR, and TCRdb's table has in-frame clones only and misses some. The sample lists approximately 50,000 clones, 70% to 85% occurring once. This sample comprised CD4+ or CD8+ T cells sorted from blood, obtained in a trial of the OX40 agonist ivuxolimab. These TCRs come from an adult with an advanced solid tumor such as melanoma, head and neck, liver or kidney cancer.

V gene TRBV7-2 combines with J gene TRBJ2-3; 11 nucleotides match TRBD2. The germline V gene encodes CDR1 SGHTA and CDR2 FQGNSA. This CDR3 comprises 16 residues. Losses at the gene ends were 4 bases for V and 6 bases for J; bases not matched to a gene: 9. CDR3 in amino acids: CASSSLAGGLGDTQYF. As DNA, the CDR3 is TGTGCCAGCAGCTCCCTAGCGGGAGGCCTGGGGGATACGCAGTATTTT.

The V gene is TRBV5-1, the J gene TRBJ1-1; weak D call: TRBD1 (5 bases). V was pared by 5 bases and J by 1 base, with 9 bases between. The CDR3 has 13 amino acids. Germline CDR1 is SGHRS and CDR2 is YFSETQ. The CDR3 DNA is TGCGCCAGCAGATTTACAGGGAACACTGAAGCTTTCTTT. As protein: CASRFTGNTEAFF. Variable domain in full (rest from reference TRBV5-1 and TRBJ1-1): KAGVTQTPRYLIKTRGQQVTLSCSPISGHRSVSWYQQTPGQGLQFLFEYFSETQRNKGNFPGRFSGRQFSNSRSEMNVSTLELGDSALYLCASRFTGNTEAFFGQGTRLTVV.

The chain joins TRBV30 to TRBJ2-7, with D perhaps matching TRBD1 or TRBD2 (6 bases each). Between the trimmed V and J ends, which lost 0 bases and 5 bases, there was a span of 11 bases. Per the germline V gene, CDR1 is GTSNPN and CDR2 is SVGIG (reference sequence). The CDR3 sequence is 13 residues long. The CDR3 is CAWSVGGDNEQYF. The CDR3 nucleotides read TGTGCCTGGAGTGTCGGGGGCGACAACGAGCAGTACTTC.

The chain couples TRBV29-1 to TRBJ2-3, with 8 bases identical to TRBD1. Trimming removed 2 bases from V and 1 base from J; junction bases left unmatched: 2. The V gene's germline CDR1 is SQVTM and CDR2 ANQGSEA. This CDR3 has 14 residues. Written as DNA, the CDR3 is TGCAGCGTTGAACTACAGGGGGGCACAGATACGCAGTATTTT. Its translation is CSVELQGGTDTQYF.

The genes are TRBV28 and TRBJ2-5, with 8 bases matching TRBD1. With V trimmed by 8 bases and J by 5 bases, 10 bases remained unmatched. This CDR3 is built from 14 residues. Germline V gene data show CDR1 as MDHEN and CDR2 as SYDVKM. CDR3 in amino acids: CASLRQGRWETQYF. In DNA form, the CDR3 reads TGTGCCAGCCTGCGACAGGGGAGATGGGAGACCCAGTACTTC.